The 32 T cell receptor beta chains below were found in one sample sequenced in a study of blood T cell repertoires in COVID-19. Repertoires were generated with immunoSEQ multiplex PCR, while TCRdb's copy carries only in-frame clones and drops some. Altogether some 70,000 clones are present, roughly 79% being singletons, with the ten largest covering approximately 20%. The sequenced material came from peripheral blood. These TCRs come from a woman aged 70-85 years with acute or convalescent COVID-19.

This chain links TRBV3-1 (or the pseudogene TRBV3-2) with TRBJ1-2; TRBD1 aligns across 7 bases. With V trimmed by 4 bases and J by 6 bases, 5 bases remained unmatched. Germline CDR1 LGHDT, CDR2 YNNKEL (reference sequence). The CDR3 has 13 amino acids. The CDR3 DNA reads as TGTGCCAGCAGCCCTAGACAGGGTCATGGCTACACCTTC. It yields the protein CASSPRQGHGYTF.

As DNA, the CDR3 is TGTGCCAGCAGCCAAGGGCGGCACACTGAAGCTTTCTTT. Amino acid sequence: CASSQGRHTEAFF. The chain combines TRBV3-1 (or the pseudogene TRBV3-2) with TRBJ1-1; the D is unclear. V was cut by 1 base and J by 3 bases, with 6 bases left in between. This CDR3 comprises 13 residues. Per germline, CDR1 LGHDT and CDR2 YNNKEL (reference sequence).

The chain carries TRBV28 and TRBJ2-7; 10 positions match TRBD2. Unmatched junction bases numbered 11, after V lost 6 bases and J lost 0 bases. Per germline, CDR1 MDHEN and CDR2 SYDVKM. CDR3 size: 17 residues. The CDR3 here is CASSSPVLAGDSYEQYF. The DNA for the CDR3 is TGTGCCAGCAGCTCACCCGTTCTAGCGGGAGACTCCTACGAGCAGTACTTC.

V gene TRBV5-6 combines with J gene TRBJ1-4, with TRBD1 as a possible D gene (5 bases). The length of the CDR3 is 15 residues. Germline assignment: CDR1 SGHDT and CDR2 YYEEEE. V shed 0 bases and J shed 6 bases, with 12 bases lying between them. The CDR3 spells CASSLAGGSHEKLFF. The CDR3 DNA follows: TGTGCCAGCAGCTTGGCCGGGGGGTCCCATGAAAAACTGTTTTTT.

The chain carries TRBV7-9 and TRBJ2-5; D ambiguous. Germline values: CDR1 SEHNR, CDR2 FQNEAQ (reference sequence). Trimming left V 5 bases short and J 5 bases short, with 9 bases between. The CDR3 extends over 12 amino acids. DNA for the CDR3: TGTGCCAGCAGCAATAGTATTGAGACCCAGTACTTC. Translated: CASSNSIETQYF.

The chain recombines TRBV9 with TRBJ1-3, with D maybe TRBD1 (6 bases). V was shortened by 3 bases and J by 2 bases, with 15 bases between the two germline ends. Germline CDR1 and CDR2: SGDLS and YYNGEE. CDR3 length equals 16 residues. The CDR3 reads CASSARTGKAGNTIYF. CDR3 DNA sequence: TGTGCCAGCAGCGCCCGTACAGGGAAGGCTGGAAACACCATATATTTT.

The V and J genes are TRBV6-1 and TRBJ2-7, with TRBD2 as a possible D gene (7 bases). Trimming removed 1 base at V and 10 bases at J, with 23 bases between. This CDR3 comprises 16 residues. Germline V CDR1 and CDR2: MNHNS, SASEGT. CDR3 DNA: TGTGCCAGCAGTGAAGGAGACTGGCGGGGGCTCCCCTATCAGTACTTC. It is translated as CASSEGDWRGLPYQYF.

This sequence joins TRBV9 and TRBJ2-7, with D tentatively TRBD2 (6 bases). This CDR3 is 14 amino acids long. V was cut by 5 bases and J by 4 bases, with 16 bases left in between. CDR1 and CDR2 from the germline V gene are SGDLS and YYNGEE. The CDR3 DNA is TGTGCCAGCAGTGTGGTCCCCGGAGGGTACGAGCAGTACTTC. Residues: CASSVVPGGYEQYF. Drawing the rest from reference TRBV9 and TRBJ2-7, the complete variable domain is DSGVTQTPKHLITATGQRVTLRCSPRSGDLSVYWYQQSLDQGLQFLIQYYNGEERAKGNILERFSAQQFPDLHSELNLSSLELGDSALYFCASSVVPGGYEQYFGPGTRLTVT.

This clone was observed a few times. This CDR3 is CASSLAQGLYF. In nucleotides, the CDR3 is TGTGCCAGCAGCTTAGCCCAGGGGCTGTACTTC. This chain uses TRBV7-9 with TRBJ2-7; possibly TRBD1 for D (6 bases). Per the germline V gene, CDR1 is SEHNR and CDR2 is FQNEAQ (reference sequence). V lost 0 bases, J lost 12 bases, and 9 bases lay in between. This CDR3 region has 11 residues.

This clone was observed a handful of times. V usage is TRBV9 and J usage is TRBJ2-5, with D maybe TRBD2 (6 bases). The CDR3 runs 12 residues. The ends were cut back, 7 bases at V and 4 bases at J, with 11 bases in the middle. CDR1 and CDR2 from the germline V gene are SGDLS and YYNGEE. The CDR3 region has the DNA TGTGCCAGCGGTAACGGGAGAGAGACCCAGTACTTC. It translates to CASGNGRETQYF.

The CDR3 DNA reads as TGTGCCAGCAGGCAGACAGGGGGCGGCTCCTATGGCTACACCTTC. Protein product: CASRQTGGGSYGYTF. The rearrangement uses TRBV9 and TRBJ1-2, with 10 bases lining up with TRBD1. Trimming at V came to 5 bases and at J to 4 bases, leaving 8 bases not matched to a gene. Germline-derived CDR1 and CDR2 are SGDLS and YYNGEE. There are 15 residues in the CDR3.

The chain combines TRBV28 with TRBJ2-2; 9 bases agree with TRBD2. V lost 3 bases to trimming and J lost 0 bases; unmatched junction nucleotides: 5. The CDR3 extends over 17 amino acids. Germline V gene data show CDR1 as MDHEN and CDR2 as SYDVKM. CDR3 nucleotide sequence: TGTGCCAGCAGTTTGCTAGCGGGATCCCCGAACACCGGGGAGCTGTTTTTT. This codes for CASSLLAGSPNTGELFF.

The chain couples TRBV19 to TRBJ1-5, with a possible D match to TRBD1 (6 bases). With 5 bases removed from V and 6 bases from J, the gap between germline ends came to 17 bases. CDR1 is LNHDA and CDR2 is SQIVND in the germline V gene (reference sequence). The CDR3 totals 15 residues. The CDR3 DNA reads TGTGCCAGTAGTCGAAGGACAGTAGAGGGTCAGCCCCAGCATTTT. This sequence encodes CASSRRTVEGQPQHF.

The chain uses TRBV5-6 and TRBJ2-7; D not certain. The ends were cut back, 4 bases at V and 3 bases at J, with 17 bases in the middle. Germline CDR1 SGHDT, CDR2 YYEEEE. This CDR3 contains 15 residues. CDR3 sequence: CASSLGTYLIYEQYF. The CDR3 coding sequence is TGTGCCAGCAGCCTGGGAACTTACCTCATCTACGAGCAGTACTTC.

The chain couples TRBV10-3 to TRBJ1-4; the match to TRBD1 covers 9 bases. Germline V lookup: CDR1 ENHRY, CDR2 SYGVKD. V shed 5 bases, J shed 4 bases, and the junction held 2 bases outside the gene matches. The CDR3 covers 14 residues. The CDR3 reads CAISSDRGNEKLFF. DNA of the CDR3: TGTGCCATCAGTTCGGACAGGGGTAATGAAAAACTGTTTTTT.

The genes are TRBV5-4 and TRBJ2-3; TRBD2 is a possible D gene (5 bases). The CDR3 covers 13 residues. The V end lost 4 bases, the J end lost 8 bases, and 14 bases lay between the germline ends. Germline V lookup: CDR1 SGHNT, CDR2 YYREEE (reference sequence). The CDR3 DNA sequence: TGTGCCAGCAGCAGCGGAGCAGGCCCTACGCAGTATTTT. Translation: CASSSGAGPTQYF.

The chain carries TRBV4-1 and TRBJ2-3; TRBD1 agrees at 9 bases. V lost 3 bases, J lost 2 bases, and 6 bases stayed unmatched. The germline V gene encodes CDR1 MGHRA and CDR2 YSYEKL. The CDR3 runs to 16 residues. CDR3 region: CASSQRTGVNTDTQYF. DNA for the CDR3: TGCGCCAGCAGCCAGAGGACAGGGGTTAACACAGATACGCAGTATTTT.

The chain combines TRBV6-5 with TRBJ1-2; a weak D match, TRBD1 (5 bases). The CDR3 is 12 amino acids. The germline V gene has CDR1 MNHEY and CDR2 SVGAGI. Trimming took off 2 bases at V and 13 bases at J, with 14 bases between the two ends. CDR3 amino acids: CASSYRGRGITF. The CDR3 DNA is TGTGCCAGCAGTTACAGGGGACGGGGGATCACCTTC.

CDR3 sequence (DNA): TGTGCCAGCAGCATGGGACTAGCGGGAGGAAGAGAGACCCAGTACTTC. Translating it yields CASSMGLAGGRETQYF. The chain carries TRBV7-9 and TRBJ2-5; 15 bases agree with TRBD2. The CDR3 runs 16 residues. J gave up 4 bases and V 5 bases, and 5 bases lay outside the gene matches. Germline assignment: CDR1 SEHNR and CDR2 FQNEAQ (reference sequence). Looking up the rest from reference TRBV7-9 and TRBJ2-5 gives the full variable domain: DTGVSQNPRHKITKRGQNVTFRCDPISEHNRLYWYRQTLGQGPEFLTYFQNEAQLEKSRLLSDRFSAERPKGSFSTLEIQRTEQGDSAMYLCASSMGLAGGRETQYFGPGTRLLVL.

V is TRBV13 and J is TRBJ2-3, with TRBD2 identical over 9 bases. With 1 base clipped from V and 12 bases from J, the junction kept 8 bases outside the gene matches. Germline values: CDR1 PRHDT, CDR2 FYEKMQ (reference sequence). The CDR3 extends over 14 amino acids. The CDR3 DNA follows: TGTGCCAGCAGCTTAGTGGCGGGAGGGCCCCCCCAGTATTTT. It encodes CASSLVAGGPPQYF.

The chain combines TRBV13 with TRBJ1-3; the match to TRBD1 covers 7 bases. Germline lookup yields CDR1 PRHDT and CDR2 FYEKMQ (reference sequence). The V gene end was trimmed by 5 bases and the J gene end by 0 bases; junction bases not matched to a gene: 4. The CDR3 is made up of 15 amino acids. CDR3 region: CASSRDRSSGNTIYF. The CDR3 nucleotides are TGTGCCAGCAGCCGGGACAGAAGCTCTGGAAACACCATATATTTT. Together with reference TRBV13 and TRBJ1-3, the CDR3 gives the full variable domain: AAGVIQSPRHLIKEKRETATLKCYPIPRHDTVYWYQQGPGQDPQFLISFYEKMQSDKGSIPDRFSAQQFSDYHSELNMSSLELGDSALYFCASSRDRSSGNTIYFGEGSWLTVV.

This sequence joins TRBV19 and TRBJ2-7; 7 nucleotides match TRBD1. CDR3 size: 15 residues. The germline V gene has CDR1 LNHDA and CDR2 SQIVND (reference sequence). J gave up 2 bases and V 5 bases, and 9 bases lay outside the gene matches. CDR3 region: CASSGRDSPTYEQYF. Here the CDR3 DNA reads TGTGCCAGTAGTGGACGGGACAGCCCAACCTACGAGCAGTACTTC.

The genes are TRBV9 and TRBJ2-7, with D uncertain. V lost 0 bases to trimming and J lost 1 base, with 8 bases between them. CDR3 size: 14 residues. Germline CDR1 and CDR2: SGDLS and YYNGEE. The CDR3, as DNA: TGTGCCAGCAGCGTAGACTTCGGTTCCTACGAGCAGTACTTC. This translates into CASSVDFGSYEQYF.

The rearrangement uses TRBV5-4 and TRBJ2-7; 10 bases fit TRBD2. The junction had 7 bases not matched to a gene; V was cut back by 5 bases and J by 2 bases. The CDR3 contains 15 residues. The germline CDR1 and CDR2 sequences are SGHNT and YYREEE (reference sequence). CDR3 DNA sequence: TGTGCCAGCAGTCGACCGGGACTAGCGACCTACGAGCAGTACTTC. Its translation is CASSRPGLATYEQYF.

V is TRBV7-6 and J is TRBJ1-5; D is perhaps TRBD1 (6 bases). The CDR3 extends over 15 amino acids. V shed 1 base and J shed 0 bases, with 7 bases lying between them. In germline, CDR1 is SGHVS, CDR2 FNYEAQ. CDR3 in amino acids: CASSLEQGSNQPQHF. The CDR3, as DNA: TGTGCCAGCAGCTTAGAACAGGGTAGCAATCAGCCCCAGCATTTT.

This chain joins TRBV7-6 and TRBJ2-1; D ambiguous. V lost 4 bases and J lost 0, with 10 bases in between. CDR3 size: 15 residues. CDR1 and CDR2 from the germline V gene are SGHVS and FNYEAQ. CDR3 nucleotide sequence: TGTGCCAGCAGCTACACTACCTCCTCCTACAATGAGCAGTTCTTC. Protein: CASSYTTSSYNEQFF.

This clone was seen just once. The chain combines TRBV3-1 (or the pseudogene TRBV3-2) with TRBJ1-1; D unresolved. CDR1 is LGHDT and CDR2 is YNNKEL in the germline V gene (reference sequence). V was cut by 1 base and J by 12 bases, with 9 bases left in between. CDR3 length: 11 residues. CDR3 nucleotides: TGTGCCAGCAGCCAAGCGCGCGGGACTTTCTTT. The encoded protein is CASSQARGTFF.

The CDR3: CASRSGGDGYTF. The CDR3 DNA sequence: TGTGCCAGCAGATCTGGGGGCGATGGCTACACCTTC. The rearrangement links TRBV6-5 to TRBJ1-2, with D possibly matching TRBD1 (6 bases). Trimming pared 6 bases from V and 6 bases from J, leaving 11 bases between. Germline-derived CDR1 and CDR2 are MNHEY and SVGAGI. The CDR3 has 12 amino acids.

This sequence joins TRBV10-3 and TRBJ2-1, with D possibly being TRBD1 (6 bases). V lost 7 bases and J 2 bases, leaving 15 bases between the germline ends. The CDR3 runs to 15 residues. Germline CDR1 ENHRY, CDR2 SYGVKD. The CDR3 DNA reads TGTGCCATCACCCCGACAGGACCCGCCTACAATGAGCAGTTCTTC. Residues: CAITPTGPAYNEQFF.

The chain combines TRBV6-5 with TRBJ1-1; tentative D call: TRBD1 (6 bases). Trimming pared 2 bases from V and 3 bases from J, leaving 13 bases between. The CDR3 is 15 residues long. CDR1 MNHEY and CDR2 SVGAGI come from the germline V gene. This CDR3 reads CASSYARRGDTEAFF. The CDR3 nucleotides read TGTGCCAGCAGTTACGCTCGCAGGGGCGACACTGAAGCTTTCTTT.

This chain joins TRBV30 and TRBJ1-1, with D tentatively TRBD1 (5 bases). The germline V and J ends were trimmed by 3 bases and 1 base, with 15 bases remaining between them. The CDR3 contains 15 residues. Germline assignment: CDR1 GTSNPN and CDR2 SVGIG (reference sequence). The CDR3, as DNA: TGTGCCTGGAGGGACACTTCACTCCAGAACACTGAAGCTTTCTTT. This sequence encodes CAWRDTSLQNTEAFF.

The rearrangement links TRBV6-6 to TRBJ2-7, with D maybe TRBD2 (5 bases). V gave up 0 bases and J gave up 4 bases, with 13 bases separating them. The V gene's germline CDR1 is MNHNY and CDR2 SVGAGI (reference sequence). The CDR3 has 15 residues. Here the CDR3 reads CASSYSTDSGYEQYF. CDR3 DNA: TGTGCCAGCAGTTACTCGACTGACTCGGGGTACGAGCAGTACTTC.